This TCR beta chain originates from a study of blood T cell repertoires in COVID-19. As for the study in general: T cells, B-cell-depleted T cells, or PBMCs provided the cDNA or gDNA that served as material.

Generated by immunoSEQ multiplex PCR, the TCRdb table keeps only in-frame clones and is missing some. The sample has 200,000 to 300,000 clones; about four fifths are singletons. Seattle patients were enrolled while actively infected and followed longitudinally. The CDR3 has 15 amino acids. Germline lookup yields CDR1 GTSNPN and CDR2 SVGIG (reference sequence). The trim removed 0 bases at V and 3 bases at J, leaving 5 bases unmatched. The J gene is TRBJ1-5, the V gene TRBV30; 7 bases match TRBD1. Material: peripheral blood. The sequence came from a woman aged 80 or over with COVID-19, enrolled during active disease. The CDR3 loop is CAWSVGGRLNQPQHF. CDR3 nucleotides: TGTGCCTGGAGTGTAGGGGGCAGACTCAATCAGCCCCAGCATTTT.